Each of the 3 T cell receptor beta chains below was sequenced from the same sample in a study of blood T cells in healthy people across ages. A sample-barcoded 5' primer and a J-beta primer mix were used in a second PCR of about 7 to 12 cycles. A single record per CDR3 protein comes from TCRdb applying MiXCR to the 5' RACE reads. The table has some 700,000 distinct CDR3 sequences, about 24% seen once. Material: blood. The source is a man between 70 and 80 years old in good health.

The rearrangement links TRBV7-7 to TRBJ2-3; 12 bases agree with TRBD2. Per the germline V gene, CDR1 is SSHAT and CDR2 is FNYEAQ (reference sequence). The trim removed 5 bases at V and 6 bases at J, leaving 9 bases unmatched. The CDR3 has 16 amino acids. CDR3 coding DNA: TGTGCCAGCAGCCAGGGACTAGCGGGTGGGGCGGATACGCAGTATTTT. This gives the protein CASSQGLAGGADTQYF.

This clonotype appeared a few times. The chain has TRBV18 and TRBJ2-3; 7 bases line up with TRBD1. This CDR3 contains 15 residues. Germline V gene sequence: CDR1 KGHSH, CDR2 LQKENI. V lost 4 bases to trimming and J lost 0 bases; unmatched junction nucleotides: 4. In DNA, the CDR3 is TGTGCCAGCTCACTCGGGACAGCTAGCACAGATACGCAGTATTTT. Amino acids: CASSLGTASTDTQYF.

This sequence joins TRBV12-3 or TRBV12-4 and TRBJ2-7; D may be TRBD1 (5 bases). This CDR3 is 14 amino acids long. The V end lost 2 bases, the J end lost 1 base, and 9 bases lay between the germline ends. Here the CDR3 DNA reads TGTGCCAGCAGTTTATTAGGGGTTTCCTACGAGCAGTACTTC. Amino acids: CASSLLGVSYEQYF.